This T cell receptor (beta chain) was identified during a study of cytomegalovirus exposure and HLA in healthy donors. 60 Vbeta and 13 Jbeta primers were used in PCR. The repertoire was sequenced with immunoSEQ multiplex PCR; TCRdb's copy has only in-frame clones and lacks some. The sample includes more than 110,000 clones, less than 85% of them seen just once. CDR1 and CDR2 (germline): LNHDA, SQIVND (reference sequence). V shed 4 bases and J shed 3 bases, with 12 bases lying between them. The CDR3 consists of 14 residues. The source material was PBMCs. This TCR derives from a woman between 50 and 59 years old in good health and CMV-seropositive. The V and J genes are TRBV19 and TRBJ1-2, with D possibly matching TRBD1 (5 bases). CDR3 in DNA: TGTGCCAGTAGTACCGACAGAACCCACTATGGCTACACCTTC. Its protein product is CASSTDRTHYGYTF.